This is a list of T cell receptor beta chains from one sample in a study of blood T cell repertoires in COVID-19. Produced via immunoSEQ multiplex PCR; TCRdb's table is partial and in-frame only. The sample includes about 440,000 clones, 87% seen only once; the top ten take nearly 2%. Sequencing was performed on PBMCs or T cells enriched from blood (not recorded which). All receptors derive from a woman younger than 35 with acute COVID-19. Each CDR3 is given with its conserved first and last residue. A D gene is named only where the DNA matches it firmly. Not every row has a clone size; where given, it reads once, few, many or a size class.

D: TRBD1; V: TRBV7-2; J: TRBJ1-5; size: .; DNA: TGTGCCAGCAGCTTATCAGGGGGCTCGAAACAGCCCCAGCATTTT; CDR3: CASSLSGGSKQPQHF
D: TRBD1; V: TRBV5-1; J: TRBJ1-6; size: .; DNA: TGCGCCAGCAGCTTTGGACAGGGGAATTCACCCCTCCACTTT; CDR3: CASSFGQGNSPLHF
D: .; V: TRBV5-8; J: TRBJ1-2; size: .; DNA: TGTGCCAGCAGCTTTGGGACACGAATTAACTATGGCTACACCTTC; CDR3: CASSFGTRINYGYTF
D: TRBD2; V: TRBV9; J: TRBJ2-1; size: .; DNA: TGTGCCAGCAGCGTAGGCGGGGGACCAGCTCCTCAGTTCTTC; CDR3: CASSVGGGPAPQFF
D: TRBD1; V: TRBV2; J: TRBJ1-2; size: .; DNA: TGTGCCAGCACCCTGAATCCCCCCGGGACAGTCGAGAGCACCTTC; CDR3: CASTLNPPGTVESTF
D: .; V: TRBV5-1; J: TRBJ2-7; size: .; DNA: TGCGCCAGCAGTTTGGGTACTCATCAGGGCGGCGACGAGCAGTACTTC; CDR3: CASSLGTHQGGDEQYF
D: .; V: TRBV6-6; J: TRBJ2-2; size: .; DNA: TGTGCCAGCAGTTACGAGGGTAGAACCGGGGAGCTGTTTTTT; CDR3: CASSYEGRTGELFF
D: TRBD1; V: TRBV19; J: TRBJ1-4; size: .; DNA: TGTGCCAGTAAGTCGGAAAGGACAGGGGGCGTCAAACTGTTTTTT; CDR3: CASKSERTGGVKLFF
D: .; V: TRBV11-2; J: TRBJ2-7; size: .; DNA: TGTGCCGCCTCAATTGGCGGTAGCGAGTACGAGCAGTACTTC; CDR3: CAASIGGSEYEQYF
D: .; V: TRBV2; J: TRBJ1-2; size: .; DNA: TGTGCCAGCATCCAAAGCAGGGCAGAAAACTATGGCTACACCTTC; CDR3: CASIQSRAENYGYTF
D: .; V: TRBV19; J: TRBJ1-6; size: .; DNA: TGTGCCAGTAACTCCCGAGGGGGACGCGGGCATTCACCCCTCCACTTT; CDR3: CASNSRGGRGHSPLHF
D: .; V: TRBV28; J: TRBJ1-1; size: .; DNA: TGTGCCAGCAGCAACACTTATACAGGTTCGAAAGCTTTCTTT; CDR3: CASSNTYTGSKAFF
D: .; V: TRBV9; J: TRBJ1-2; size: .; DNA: TGTGCCAGCAGCGTAGCCGGAGCGGGGAGGGATGGCTACACCTTC; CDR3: CASSVAGAGRDGYTF
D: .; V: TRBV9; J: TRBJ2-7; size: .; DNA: TGTGCCAGCAGCGTAACCTCTCAGTCTAGCTCCTACGAGCAGTACTTC; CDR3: CASSVTSQSSSYEQYF
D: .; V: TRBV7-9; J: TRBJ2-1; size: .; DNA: TGTGCCAGCAGCCCCGTCAGGAGCGGTTCCTCCTACAATGAGCAGTTCTTC; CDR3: CASSPVRSGSSYNEQFF
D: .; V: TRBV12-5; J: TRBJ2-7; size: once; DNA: TGTGCTAGTGGTTTCGGGGACTACGAGCAGTACTTC; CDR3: CASGFGDYEQYF
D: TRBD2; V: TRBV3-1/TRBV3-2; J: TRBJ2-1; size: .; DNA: TGTGCCAGCAGCCAAGATCGAGCGGGAATTCAGTTCTTC; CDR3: CASSQDRAGIQFF
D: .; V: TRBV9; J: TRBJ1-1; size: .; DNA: TGTGCCAGCAGCGTAGCGGCGGGCCCAGCTGAAGCTTTCTTT; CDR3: CASSVAAGPAEAFF
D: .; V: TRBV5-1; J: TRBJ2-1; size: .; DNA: TGCGCCAGCAGCCTGGGAACAGGGAGCTCCTACAATGAGCAGTTCTTC; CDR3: CASSLGTGSSYNEQFF
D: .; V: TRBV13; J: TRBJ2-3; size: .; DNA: TGTGCCAGCAGCTTCCTAGCTTCGGATACGCAGTATTTT; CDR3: CASSFLASDTQYF
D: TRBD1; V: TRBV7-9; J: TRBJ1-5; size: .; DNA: TGTGCCAGCAGCCCCGGGACAGGGCACCAGCCCCAGCATTTT; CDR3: CASSPGTGHQPQHF
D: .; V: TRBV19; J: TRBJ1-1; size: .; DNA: TGTGCCAGTAGTATTTTCGGACAAAACACTGAAGCTTTCTTT; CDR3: CASSIFGQNTEAFF
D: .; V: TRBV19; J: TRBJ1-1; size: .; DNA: TGTGCCAGTAGTAGGCTTGTCATGAACACTGAAGCTTTCTTT; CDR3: CASSRLVMNTEAFF
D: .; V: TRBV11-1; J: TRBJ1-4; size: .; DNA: TGTGCCAGCAGCTTGGGCCTTAATGAAAAACTGTTTTTT; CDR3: CASSLGLNEKLFF
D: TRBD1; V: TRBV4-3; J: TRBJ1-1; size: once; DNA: TGCGCCAGCAGCCAAGTGTTGGACAGGGGCATAAACACTGAAGCTTTCTTT; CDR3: CASSQVLDRGINTEAFF
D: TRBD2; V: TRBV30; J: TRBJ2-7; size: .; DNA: TGTGCCGGAACCCCAGGACTAGCGGGAGCCGAGCAGTACTTC; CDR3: CAGTPGLAGAEQYF
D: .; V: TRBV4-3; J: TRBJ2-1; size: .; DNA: TGCGCCAGCAGCCAAGATATGGGAGGAGGGTTTGATGAGCAGTTCTTC; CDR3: CASSQDMGGGFDEQFF
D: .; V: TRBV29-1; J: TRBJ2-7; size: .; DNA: TGCAGCGTTGCCCTTCCGGGAGCCTACGAGCAGTACTTC; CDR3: CSVALPGAYEQYF
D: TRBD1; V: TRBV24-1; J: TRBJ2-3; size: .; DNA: TGTGCCACCAGTAGACAGGGGGTAGATACGCAGTATTTT; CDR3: CATSRQGVDTQYF
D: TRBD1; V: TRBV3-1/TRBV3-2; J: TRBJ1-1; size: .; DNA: TGTGCCAGCAGCTTTTCCGGACAGGTTCGCACTGAAGCTTTCTTT; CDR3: CASSFSGQVRTEAFF
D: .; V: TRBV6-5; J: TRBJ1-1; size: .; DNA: TGTGCCAGCAGGCAGAAGGGTAGGGGCACTGAAGCTTTCTTT; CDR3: CASRQKGRGTEAFF
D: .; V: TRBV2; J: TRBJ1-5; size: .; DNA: TGTGCCAGCAGTGGTGGGACAATCCAGCCCCAGCATTTT; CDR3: CASSGGTIQPQHF
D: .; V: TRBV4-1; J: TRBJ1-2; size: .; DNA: TGCGCCAGCAGCCAACTCCTCGAGGGACTCTATGGCTACACCTTC; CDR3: CASSQLLEGLYGYTF
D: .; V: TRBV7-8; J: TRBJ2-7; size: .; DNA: TGTGCCAGCAGCTTAGAATGGGCAGGGTCCCTCTACGAGCAGTACTTC; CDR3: CASSLEWAGSLYEQYF
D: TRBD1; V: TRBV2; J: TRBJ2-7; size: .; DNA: TGTGCCAGCAGTGACCCTGACAGGGGGGAAGAGCAGTACTTC; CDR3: CASSDPDRGEEQYF
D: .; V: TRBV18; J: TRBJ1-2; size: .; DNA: TGTGCCAGCTCACCACGGCAGAACTATGGCTACACCTTC; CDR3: CASSPRQNYGYTF
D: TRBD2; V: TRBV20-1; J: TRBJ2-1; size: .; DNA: TGCAGTGCTAGTTATAGCGGGAGGATCTACAATGAGCAGTTCTTC; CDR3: CSASYSGRIYNEQFF
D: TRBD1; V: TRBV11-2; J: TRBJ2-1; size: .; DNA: TGTGCCAGCAGCCAACTCAGCCCAGGGGGCTCCTACAATGAGCAGTTCTTC; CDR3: CASSQLSPGGSYNEQFF
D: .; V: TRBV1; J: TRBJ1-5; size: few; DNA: TGCACCAGCAGCCAAGCTACGGGATCAGGCAATCAGCCCCAGCATTTT; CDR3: CTSSQATGSGNQPQHF
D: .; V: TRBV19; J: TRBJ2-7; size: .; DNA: TGTGCCAGTAGTATTAGTTCCAACTACGAGCAGTACTTC; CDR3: CASSISSNYEQYF
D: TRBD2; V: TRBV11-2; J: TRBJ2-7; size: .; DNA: TGTGCCAGCAGCTTACGGGGAGGCCTAGCGGGGGGGCGGTACGAGCAGTACTTC; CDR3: CASSLRGGLAGGRYEQYF
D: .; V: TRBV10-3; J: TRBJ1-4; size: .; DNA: TGTGCCATCAGTGAGATGGGCGAAAAACTGTTTTTT; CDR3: CAISEMGEKLFF
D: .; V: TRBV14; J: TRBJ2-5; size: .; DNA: TGTGCCAGCAGCCAAGGTGGGGGGTTGAGAGAGACCCAGTACTTC; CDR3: CASSQGGGLRETQYF
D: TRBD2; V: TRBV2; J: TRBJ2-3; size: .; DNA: TGTGCCACAGGACTAGTCGGCACAGATACGCAGTATTTT; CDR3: CATGLVGTDTQYF
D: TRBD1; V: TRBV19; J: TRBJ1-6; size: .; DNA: TGTGCCAGTAGTGTGACGGGACAGAAAGCACCCCTCCACTTT; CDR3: CASSVTGQKAPLHF
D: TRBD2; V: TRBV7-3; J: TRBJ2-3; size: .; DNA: TGTGCCAGCAGCATTACTAGCGTTGGCACAGATACGCAGTATTTT; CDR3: CASSITSVGTDTQYF
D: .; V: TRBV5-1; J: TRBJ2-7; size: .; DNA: TGCGCCAGCAGCTTGGCTCCGGGGTCCTACGAGCAGTACTTC; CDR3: CASSLAPGSYEQYF
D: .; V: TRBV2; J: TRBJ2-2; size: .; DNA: TGTGCCAGCAGGACAGACAACACCGGGGAGCTGTTTTTT; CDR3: CASRTDNTGELFF
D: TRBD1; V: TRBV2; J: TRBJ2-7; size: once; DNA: TGTGCCAGCAGTGAAGCGACAGGGGGCATGTACGAGCAGTACTTC; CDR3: CASSEATGGMYEQYF
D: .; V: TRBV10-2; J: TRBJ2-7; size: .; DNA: TGCGCCGGCCAGCAAGTAGATAGCGGCAGCTACGAGCAGTACTTC; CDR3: CAGQQVDSGSYEQYF
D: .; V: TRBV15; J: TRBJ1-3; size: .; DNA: TGTGCCACCAGCAGAGGGCAAAATTGGGACAACGGAAACACCATATATTTT; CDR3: CATSRGQNWDNGNTIYF
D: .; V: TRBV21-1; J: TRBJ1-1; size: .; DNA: TGTGCCAGTCCTAGGCGAGCTTTCTTT; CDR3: CASPRRAFF
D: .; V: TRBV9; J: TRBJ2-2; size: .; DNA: TGTGCCAGCAGCGTAAGGGTGCAGGGGAACACCGGGGAGCTGTTTTTT; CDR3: CASSVRVQGNTGELFF
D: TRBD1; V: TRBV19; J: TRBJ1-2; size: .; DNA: TGTGCCAGTAGTCCGACCGGGACAGGGCACGGCTACACCTTC; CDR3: CASSPTGTGHGYTF
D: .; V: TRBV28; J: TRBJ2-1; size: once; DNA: TGTGCCAGCAGTCCTTTGGGAGGTGGGGAGCAGTTCTTC; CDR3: CASSPLGGGEQFF
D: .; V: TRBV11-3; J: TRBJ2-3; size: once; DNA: TGTGCCAGCAGCTTGAGTAGCGGAGCTAGCACAGATACGCAGTATTTT; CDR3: CASSLSSGASTDTQYF
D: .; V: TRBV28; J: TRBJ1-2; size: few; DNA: TGTGCCAGCAGCCCCGACAGACTCTATGGCTACACCTTC; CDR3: CASSPDRLYGYTF
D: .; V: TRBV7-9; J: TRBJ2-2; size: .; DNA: TGTGCCAGCAGCTTTAGCGGTGCGGGGAAGACCGGGGAGCTGTTTTTT; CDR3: CASSFSGAGKTGELFF
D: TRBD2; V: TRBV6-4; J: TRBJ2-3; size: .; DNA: TGTGCCAGCAGCTGGACTAGCGGGGGCACAGATACGCAGTATTTT; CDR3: CASSWTSGGTDTQYF
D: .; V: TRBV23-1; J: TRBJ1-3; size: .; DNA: TGCGCCAGCAGTCAATCGGGGGGGGCTGGAAACACCATATATTTT; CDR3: CASSQSGGAGNTIYF